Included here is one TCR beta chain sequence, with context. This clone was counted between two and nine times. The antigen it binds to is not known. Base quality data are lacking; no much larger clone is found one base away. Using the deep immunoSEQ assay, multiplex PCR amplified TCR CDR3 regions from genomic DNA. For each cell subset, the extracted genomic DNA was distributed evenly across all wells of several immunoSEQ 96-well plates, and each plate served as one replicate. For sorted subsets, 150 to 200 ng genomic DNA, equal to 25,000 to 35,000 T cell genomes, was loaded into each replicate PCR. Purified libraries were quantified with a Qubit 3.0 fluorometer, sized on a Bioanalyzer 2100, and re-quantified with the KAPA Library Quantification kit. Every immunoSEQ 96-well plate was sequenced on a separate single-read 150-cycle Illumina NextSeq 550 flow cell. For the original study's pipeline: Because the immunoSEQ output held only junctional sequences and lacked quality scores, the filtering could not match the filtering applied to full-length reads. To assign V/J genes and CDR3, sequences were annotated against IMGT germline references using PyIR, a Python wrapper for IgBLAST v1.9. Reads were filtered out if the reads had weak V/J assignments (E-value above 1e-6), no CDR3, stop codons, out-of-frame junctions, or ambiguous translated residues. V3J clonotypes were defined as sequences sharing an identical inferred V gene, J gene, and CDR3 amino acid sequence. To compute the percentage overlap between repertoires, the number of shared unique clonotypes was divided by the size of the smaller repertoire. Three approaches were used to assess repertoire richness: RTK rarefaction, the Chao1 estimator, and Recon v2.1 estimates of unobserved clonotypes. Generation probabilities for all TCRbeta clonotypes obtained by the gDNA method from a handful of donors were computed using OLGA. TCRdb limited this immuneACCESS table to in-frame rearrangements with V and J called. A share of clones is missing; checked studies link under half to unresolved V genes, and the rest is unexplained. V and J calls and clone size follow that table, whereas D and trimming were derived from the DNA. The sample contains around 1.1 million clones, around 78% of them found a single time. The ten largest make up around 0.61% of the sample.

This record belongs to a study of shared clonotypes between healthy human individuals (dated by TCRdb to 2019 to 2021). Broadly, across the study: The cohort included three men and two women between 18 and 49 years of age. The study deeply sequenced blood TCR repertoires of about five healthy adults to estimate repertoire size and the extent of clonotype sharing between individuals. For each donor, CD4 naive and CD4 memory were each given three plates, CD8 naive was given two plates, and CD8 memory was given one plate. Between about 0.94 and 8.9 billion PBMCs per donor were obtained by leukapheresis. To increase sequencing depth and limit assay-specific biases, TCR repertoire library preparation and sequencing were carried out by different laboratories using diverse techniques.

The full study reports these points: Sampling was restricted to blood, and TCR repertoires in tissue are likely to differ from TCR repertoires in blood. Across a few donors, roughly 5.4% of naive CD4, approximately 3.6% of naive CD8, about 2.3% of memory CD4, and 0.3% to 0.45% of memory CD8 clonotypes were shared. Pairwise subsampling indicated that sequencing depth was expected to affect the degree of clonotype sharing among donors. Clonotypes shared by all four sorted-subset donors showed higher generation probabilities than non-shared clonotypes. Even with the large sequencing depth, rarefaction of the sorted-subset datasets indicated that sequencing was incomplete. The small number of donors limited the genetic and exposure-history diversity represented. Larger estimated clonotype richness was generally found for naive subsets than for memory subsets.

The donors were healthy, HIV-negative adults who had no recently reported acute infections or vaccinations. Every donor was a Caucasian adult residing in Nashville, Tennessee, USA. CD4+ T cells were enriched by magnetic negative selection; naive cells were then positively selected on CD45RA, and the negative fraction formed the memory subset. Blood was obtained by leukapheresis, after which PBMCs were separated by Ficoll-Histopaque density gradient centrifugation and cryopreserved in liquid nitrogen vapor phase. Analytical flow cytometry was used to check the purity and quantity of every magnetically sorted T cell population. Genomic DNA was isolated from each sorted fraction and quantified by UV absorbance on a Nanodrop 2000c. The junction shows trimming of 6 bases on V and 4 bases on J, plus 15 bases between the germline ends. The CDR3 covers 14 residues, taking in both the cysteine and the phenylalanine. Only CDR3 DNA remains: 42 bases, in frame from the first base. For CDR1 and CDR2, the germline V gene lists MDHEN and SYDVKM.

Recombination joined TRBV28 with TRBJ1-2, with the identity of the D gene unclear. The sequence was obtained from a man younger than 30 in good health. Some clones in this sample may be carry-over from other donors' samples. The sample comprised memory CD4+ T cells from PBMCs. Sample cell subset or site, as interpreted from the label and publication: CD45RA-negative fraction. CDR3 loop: CASRTSPRGYGYTF. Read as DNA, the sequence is TGTGCCAGCAGAACGTCCCCCCGGGGCTATGGCTACACCTTC.